These 17 T cell receptor beta chains originate from one sample sequenced in a study of graft-versus-host responses after intestinal transplantation. Data came from immunoSEQ multiplex PCR; TCRdb stores just in-frame clones and leaves some out. The sample contains about 97,000 clones, over 75% of which appear only once. The sample here was PBMCs, taken 450 to 480 days after intestinal transplant. The receptors derive from a human patient who received an intestinal transplant, so some T cells may come from the graft donor.

This sequence joins TRBV7-2 and TRBJ2-5; D remains ambiguous. The V end lost 6 bases, the J end lost 5 bases, and 13 bases lay between the germline ends. This CDR3 is built from 13 residues. Germline V gene data show CDR1 as SGHTA and CDR2 as FQGNSA. CDR3 residues: CASSLDPSETQYF. In nucleotides, the CDR3 is TGTGCCAGCAGTTTGGATCCGTCGGAGACCCAGTACTTC.

This chain joins TRBV6-5 and TRBJ2-7; no firm D call. Deletions cut 8 bases from V and 0 bases from J, with 14 bases between. CDR3 length: 14 amino acids. CDR1 is MNHEY and CDR2 is SVGAGI in the germline V gene. The CDR3 coding sequence is TGTGCCAGCTCCCCTAGGCTGACCTCCTACGAGCAGTACTTC. It translates to CASSPRLTSYEQYF.

The V call is TRBV5-3, the J call TRBJ1-2, with D possibly matching TRBD1 (5 bases). TRBV5-3 is an ORF; its function is uncertain. The ends were cut back, 8 bases at V and 4 bases at J, with 12 bases in the middle. The CDR3 loop spans 12 amino acids. The chain's CDR3 is CASPGAPYGYTF. As DNA, the CDR3 is TGTGCCAGCCCCGGGGCCCCCTATGGCTACACCTTC.

J is TRBJ1-5 and V is TRBV4-1; D is ambiguous. The CDR3 has 14 residues. Germline V CDR1 and CDR2: MGHRA, YSYEKL. The germline V and J ends were trimmed by 0 bases and 7 bases, with 10 bases remaining between them. DNA for the CDR3: TGCGCCAGCAGCCAAGATCAGGTAATGCAGCCCCAGCATTTT. This translates into CASSQDQVMQPQHF.

This clone was seen only once. V and J are TRBV25-1 and TRBJ1-2, with D tentatively TRBD1 (5 bases). V lost 3 bases and J 5 bases, leaving 7 bases between the germline ends. The germline gives CDR1 MGHDK, CDR2 SYGVNS. The CDR3 consists of 12 residues. DNA of the CDR3: TGTGCCAGCAGTGAGACAGAGTATGGCTACACCTTC. Its translation is CASSETEYGYTF.

V and J are TRBV6-1 and TRBJ1-4; D possibly corresponds to TRBD1 (5 bases). Germline loops: CDR1 MNHNS, CDR2 SASEGT. Trimming left V 1 base short and J 6 bases short, with 33 bases between. CDR3 size: 22 residues. The CDR3 loop reads CASSEVGRFNFLPGRWDEKLFF. CDR3 nucleotides: TGTGCCAGCAGTGAAGTGGGGAGATTTAATTTCCTGCCGGGGCGGTGGGATGAAAAACTGTTTTTT.

The count of this clone is one. This chain's CDR3 is CAISESGWQRTATNEKLFF. In nucleotides, the CDR3 is TGTGCCATCAGTGAGTCGGGCTGGCAGCGAACCGCAACTAATGAAAAACTGTTTTTT. V and J are TRBV10-3 and TRBJ1-4, with D unclear. CDR1 and CDR2 (germline): ENHRY, SYGVKD. This CDR3 contains 19 residues. Trimming took 0 bases from V and 0 from J, leaving 17 bases between them.

This chain's CDR3 is CASSLPPGGTEAFF. CDR3 DNA: TGTGCCAGCAGTTTACCTCCGGGGGGCACTGAAGCTTTCTTT. The chain uses TRBV6-6 and TRBJ1-1; possible D gene TRBD1, 5 bases. Deletions cut 4 bases from V and 4 bases from J, with 13 bases between. Germline-derived CDR1 and CDR2 are MNHNY and SVGAGI (reference sequence). The CDR3 is 14 residues long.

This chain joins TRBV13 and TRBJ2-3; 13 nucleotides match TRBD2. The CDR3 has 17 residues. Germline V gene data show CDR1 as PRHDT and CDR2 as FYEKMQ (reference sequence). V was clipped by 5 bases and J by 2 bases; unmatched bases: 7. CDR3 protein: CASSPLGLAGVTDTQYF. The DNA of the CDR3 is TGTGCCAGCAGCCCCCTCGGACTAGCGGGGGTCACAGATACGCAGTATTTT.

J is TRBJ1-1 and V is TRBV18, with D unresolved. Trimming stripped 1 base from V and 0 bases from J, with 3 bases between. Germline CDR1 KGHSH, CDR2 LQKENI. The CDR3 has 13 amino acids. DNA of the CDR3: TGTGCCAGCTCACCACAGGTGAACACTGAAGCTTTCTTT. This encodes CASSPQVNTEAFF.

This chain links TRBV5-5 with TRBJ1-1, with unresolved D. The V and J ends lost 0 bases and 2 bases respectively, with 5 bases between them. CDR1 is SGHKS, CDR2 YYEKEE, per germline (reference sequence). The length of the CDR3 is 13 residues. In DNA, the CDR3 is TGTGCCAGCAGCTTGGCAGCCAACACTGAAGCTTTCTTT. Translation gives CASSLAANTEAFF. Full variable domain (rest looked up from reference TRBV5-5 and TRBJ1-1): DAGVTQSPTHLIKTRGQQVTLRCSPISGHKSVSWYQQVLGQGPQFIFQYYEKEERGRGNFPDRFSARQFPNYSSELNVNALLLGDSALYLCASSLAANTEAFFGQGTRLTVV.

The sample holds a few counts of this clone. This sequence joins TRBV10-3 and TRBJ1-6; D is uncertain. Germline CDR1 is ENHRY and CDR2 is SYGVKD. V lost 4 bases and J 8 bases, leaving 9 bases between the germline ends. The CDR3 runs to 13 residues. The CDR3 sequence: CAISGLGDSPLHF. Written as DNA, the CDR3 is TGTGCCATCAGTGGCCTCGGGGATTCACCCCTCCACTTT.

The chain is built from TRBV5-6 and TRBJ2-5; D is unclear. The J call is uncertain, as TRBJ2-7 better fits the DNA end. The CDR3 length is 14 residues. Germline values: CDR1 SGHDT, CDR2 YYEEEE. The CDR3 loop reads CASTHSAQAYEQYF. In DNA, the CDR3 is TGTGCCAGCACCCATTCGGCCCAGGCCTACGAGCAGTACTTC.

This rearrangement joins TRBV19 to TRBJ1-5; 8 bases map to TRBD1. The length of the CDR3 is 14 residues. V lost 5 bases to trimming and J lost 5 bases; unmatched junction nucleotides: 5. Germline lookup yields CDR1 LNHDA and CDR2 SQIVND (reference sequence). Here the CDR3 reads CASSGQGADQPQHF. Written as DNA, the CDR3 is TGTGCCAGTAGTGGGCAGGGGGCCGATCAGCCCCAGCATTTT.

The chain joins TRBV9 to TRBJ2-5; 9 bases line up with TRBD2. Losses at the gene ends were 0 bases for V and 4 bases for J; bases not matched to a gene: 4. The CDR3 has 15 residues. The V gene's germline CDR1 is SGDLS and CDR2 YYNGEE. The CDR3 coding sequence is TGTGCCAGCAGCGTAGTTAGCGGGGGAGGAGAGACCCAGTACTTC. Amino acid sequence: CASSVVSGGGETQYF.

The rearrangement joins TRBV4-1 to TRBJ1-2; 8 nucleotides match TRBD1. Germline V gene sequence: CDR1 MGHRA, CDR2 YSYEKL. This CDR3 spans 16 amino acids. After removal of 4 bases from V and 4 bases from J, the junction contained 11 bases not matched to a gene. CDR3 amino acids: CASSPEPDRGAYGYTF. CDR3 DNA sequence: TGCGCCAGCAGCCCTGAACCCGACAGGGGTGCCTATGGCTACACCTTC.

The rearrangement joins TRBV4-1 to TRBJ1-2; no clear D gene. The germline V and J ends were trimmed by 0 bases and 9 bases, with 8 bases remaining between them. Germline values: CDR1 MGHRA, CDR2 YSYEKL. CDR3 length equals 12 residues. The CDR3 DNA sequence: TGCGCCAGCAGCCAAGAGGCCAGACGCTACACCTTC. Translating gives CASSQEARRYTF.